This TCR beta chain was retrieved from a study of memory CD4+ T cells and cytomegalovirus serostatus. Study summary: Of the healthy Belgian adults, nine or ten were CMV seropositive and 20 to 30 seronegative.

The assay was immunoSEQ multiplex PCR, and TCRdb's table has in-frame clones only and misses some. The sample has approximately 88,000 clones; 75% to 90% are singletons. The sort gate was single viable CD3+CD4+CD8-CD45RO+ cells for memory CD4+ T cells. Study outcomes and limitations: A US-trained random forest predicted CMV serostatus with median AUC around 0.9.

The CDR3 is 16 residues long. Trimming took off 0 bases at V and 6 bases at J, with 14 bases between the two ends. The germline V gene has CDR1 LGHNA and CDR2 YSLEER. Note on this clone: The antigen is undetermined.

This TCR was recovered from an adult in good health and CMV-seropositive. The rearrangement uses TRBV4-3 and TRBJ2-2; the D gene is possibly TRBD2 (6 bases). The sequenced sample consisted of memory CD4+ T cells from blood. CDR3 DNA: TGCGCCAGCAGCCAAGAGGGTACTAGCCCTCCCGGGGAGCTGTTTTTT. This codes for CASSQEGTSPPGELFF.